This TCR beta chain was captured by sequencing in a study of regulatory T cells in long-lasting Graves disease (dated by TCRdb to 2020 to 2023). As for the study more broadly: Antithyroid drugs had been taken for less than 3 months by newly diagnosed Graves' disease patients. Peripheral blood TCR sequencing and RNA sequencing compared persistent Graves' disease patients with newly diagnosed Graves' disease patients. The study took place in China and was registered as a clinical trial. TCR sequencing covered 13 persistent and some 20 newly diagnosed Graves' disease patients, some 33 samples in total. The study at large found these results: Peripheral blood alone was examined, since thyroid tissue, which constituted the primary lesion, could not be accessed. Sequencing and analysis were limited to the TCR beta chain. Compared with newly diagnosed patients, patients with persistent Graves' disease had lower TCR Shannon entropy and fewer highly expanded clones, which suggests clonal expansion. Patients with persistent disease shared more public clonotypes (approximately 2,500) than newly diagnosed patients did (more than 900). Preferential use of TRBV28, TRBJ1-2 and TRBJ2-5 was observed in persistent disease, whereas TRBV20-1 and TRBJ2-1 were favored in newly diagnosed disease. The authors acknowledged the small sample size as a limitation that may reduce accuracy.

Preparation of the library involved multiplex PCR. Sequencing relied on an Illumina HiSeq 4000. CDR3 regions were amplified by Arm-PCR with iRepertoire HTBI primers to construct TCR beta libraries. Before sequencing, the PCR products went through gel purification. The paper's data handling went like this. A total of 62 TRBV and 14 TRBJ segments were identified across samples and were used for gene usage analysis of CDR3 amino acid clonotypes. Filtered high-quality paired reads were merged into contigs using COPE and FqMerger. BLAST was used to align contigs to IMGT TRBV, TRBD and TRBJ reference genes, and CDR3 was defined according to IMGT. Any clonotype with a frequency above 0.1% was classified as a highly expanded clone. Shannon entropy was used to measure repertoire diversity, and the Gini coefficient was used to measure V-J evenness. Clonotypes shared by more than one individual were considered public. The public reads were reprocessed in TCRdb via fastp at Q25 and MiXCR, keeping in-frame beta chains. All rows with the same CDR3 protein become a single entry with the most common DNA and genes. The V and J calls were determined by TCRdb, not by the authors. The sample data list 600,000 to 650,000 distinct CDR3 sequences, and 16% of these were observed just once. 18% of the sample is in the top ten clones.

Per the publication, the time point label means: newly diagnosed GD, antithyroid drugs for less than 3 months. For both TCR sequencing and RNA sequencing, RNA was extracted from PBMCs using TRIzol. Graves' disease was diagnosed according to American Thyroid Association guidelines. Patients for the study were recruited at an endocrinology department in Xi'an, China. From each patient, 8 to 10 milliliters of peripheral blood was collected into an EDTA anticoagulant tube. PBMCs were isolated by Ficoll Paque Plus density gradient separation without further T cell sorting. An Agilent 2100 Bioanalyzer and agarose gel were used to check RNA quality, while a NanoDrop 2000 measured RNA concentration. This clonotype has at least ten counts. Its antigen specificity is not known. No per-base quality is available; no much larger clone lies one base away. The CDR3 covers 15 residues, taking in both the cysteine and the phenylalanine. CDR3 DNA is the only sequence kept; it has 45 bases, read in frame from the first base. Unmatched junction bases come to 6, with V trimmed by 2 bases and J by 4 bases. CDR1 and CDR2, per the germline V gene, are SGHTA and FQGNSA.

These same records also appear under a second study, on T cells in Graves' hyperthyroidism and ophthalmopathy. That second report states: A patient counted as having stable Graves' hyperthyroidism if no progression to ophthalmopathy occurred over 18 months of follow-up. Hyperthyroidism patients were newly diagnosed, with disease duration under 2 months, and aged 18 to 65 years. Patients with uncontrolled infections, other autoimmune diseases, pregnancy or lactation were excluded. Diagnoses were based on clinical symptoms, serum thyroxine and TRAb, thyroid ultrasound and orbital computed tomography. A first-round RT-PCR of the TCR CDR3 used the HTBI primer set with the Qiagen OneStep RT-PCR kit. Most expanded thyroid clonotypes (frequency above 0.001) were also detected in blood, a finding suggesting that blood repertoires may reflect thyroid immune responses. A model built on a 13 V-J signature distinguished ophthalmopathy from stable hyperthyroidism, reaching about 88% sensitivity and approximately 81% specificity in cross-validation and 80%/75% in testing. In validation, progression to ophthalmopathy was predicted by the model with 70.59% sensitivity and just over 72% specificity, a median of approximately 6.5 months before onset. To identify TCR V-J signatures that set the groups apart, the researchers used a discovery cohort of 90 to 100 patients, made up of roughly 40 with Graves' ophthalmopathy and some 55 with stable Graves' hyperthyroidism. An independent validation cohort of 18 to 20 hyperthyroidism patients and about 16 patients who later progressed to ophthalmopathy tested prospective prediction of ophthalmopathy. The approximately 95 discovery patients were divided at random into training and test sets in a 7:3 ratio. The study also compared thyroid tissue and blood T-cell repertoires from about six Graves' hyperthyroidism patients. After blood sampling, hyperthyroidism patients were treated with methimazole at a starting dose of 30 mg daily, and ophthalmopathy patients were treated with high-dose intravenous methylprednisolone. A second multiplex PCR round built the libraries, followed by size selection and purification. The libraries were sequenced on an Illumina HiSeq2000 using paired-end 100 bp reads. SOAPnuke was used to process the raw data, removing reads that contained adapters or uncalled bases, had a mean Phred below 15, or lacked an exact match to the constant primer or identifier. COPE v1.2.5 was used to merge high-quality paired reads, and clonotypes were defined as unique nucleotide sequences. MiTCR v1.1 was used to align the clonotypes against IMGT TRBV, TRBD and TRBJ reference segments. Only V-J combinations with frequency above 0.0001, covering approximately 99% of repertoires, were analysed. The TCS score was defined as F50 (clonal expansion) divided by E x V (chaos), with BLOSUM62-based TCRdist calculated between CDR3 peptides within each V-J. Welch's t-statistics and random forest reduced around 520 V-J features to roughly 13, which were used in a naive Bayes classifier (R e1071). No statistical method was used to set the sample size in advance, and investigators knew the group allocation. TCR Vbeta CDR3 sequencing of approximately 140 peripheral blood samples (43 ophthalmopathy, about 75 hyperthyroidism and roughly 17 progressor patients) is reported in the paper.

The chain is encoded by TRBV7-2 joined to TRBJ1-1, with TRBD1 identical over 8 junction bases. This sequence originates from a woman aged 25 to 39 with Graves disease. Donor details come from another sample of the same person, matched by shared clones. The material was peripheral blood mononuclear cells (PBMCs), obtained at new diagnosis, from a patient treated with antithyroid drugs. The CDR3 protein: CASSLLRTGRTEAFF. The DNA reads as follows: TGTGCCAGCAGCTTACTCCGGACAGGGCGCACTGAAGCTTTCTTT.